This TCR beta chain was sequenced during a study of cytomegalovirus exposure and HLA in healthy donors. As concerns this clone: Its antigen is unidentified.

The study's findings and limits: Most TCR beta V segments were productive about 87% or about 30% of the time in an earlier analysis. The classifier reportedly diagnosed cytomegalovirus status with high sensitivity and specificity.

CDR1 MNHNS and CDR2 SASEGT come from the germline V gene. V dropped 3 bases and J dropped 1; count of bases not matched to a gene: 1. The CDR3 covers 14 residues. Amplification used 60 Vbeta primers and 13 Jbeta primers. Data came from immunoSEQ multiplex PCR; TCRdb stores just in-frame clones and leaves some out. The profile shows more than 130,000 clones, 73% of them singletons. J is TRBJ2-3 and V is TRBV6-1; 7 nucleotides align to TRBD2. This receptor was taken from a human donor in good health. Source material: PBMCs. The CDR3 region has the DNA TGTGCCAGCAGTGAGGCGGGGGGCACAGATACGCAGTATTTT. Its translation is CASSEAGGTDTQYF.